This T cell receptor beta chain derives from a study of blood T cell repertoires in COVID-19. This table comes from immunoSEQ multiplex PCR, and its TCRdb copy is limited to in-frame clones, with some not included. The top ten hold about a sixth of the sample, which has around 60,000 clones, over 75% seen once. V trimming: 3 bases; J trimming: 3 bases; junction bases outside the gene matches: 10. The CDR3 is 16 amino acids. Germline loops: CDR1 MGHRA, CDR2 YSYEKL. The chain carries TRBV4-1 and TRBJ2-7, with 8 positions matching TRBD2. Specimen: peripheral blood. This clonotype was obtained from a woman in her sixties with COVID-19, enrolled during active disease. The CDR3 bases are TGCGCCAGCAGCCACGGCCGGAGCGGGAGTATCTACGAGCAGTACTTC. Its translation: CASSHGRSGSIYEQYF.